The T cell receptor (beta chain) described here comes from a study of sequential checkpoint blockade in melanoma. Study-level information: Twenty-two patients had matched tumor biopsies before treatment and at week 13 after nivolumab or ipilimumab alone.

Clones were sequenced by immunoSEQ multiplex PCR, and TCRdb holds only the in-frame ones, with some missing. Seen here are thousands of clones, around 34% observed once, and the top ten hold 12%. Study-wide results and limits: Mutational load did not correlate with tumor T-cell fraction or clonality.

About this clone: Its antigen is not known.

Treatment described: randomized to nivolumab then ipilimumab (arm A) or the reverse (arm B). None of the patients previously received DNA-damaging chemotherapy. Germline V lookup: CDR1 LNHDA, CDR2 SQIVND (reference sequence). This CDR3 has 19 amino acids. V gave up 6 bases and J gave up 5 bases, with 31 bases separating them. The gene calls are TRBV19 and TRBJ1-1, with a tentative D call TRBD1 (6 bases). The sample here was tumor tissue (inferred from file names), taken from a patient given nivolumab and ipilimumab in sequence. This receptor was obtained from a human donor with melanoma. CDR3 residues: CASRGLTAAVAGVGTEAFF. The CDR3 nucleotides are TGTGCCAGTAGAGGTCTCACAGCGGCCGTCGCAGGGGTCGGGACTGAAGCTTTCTTT.